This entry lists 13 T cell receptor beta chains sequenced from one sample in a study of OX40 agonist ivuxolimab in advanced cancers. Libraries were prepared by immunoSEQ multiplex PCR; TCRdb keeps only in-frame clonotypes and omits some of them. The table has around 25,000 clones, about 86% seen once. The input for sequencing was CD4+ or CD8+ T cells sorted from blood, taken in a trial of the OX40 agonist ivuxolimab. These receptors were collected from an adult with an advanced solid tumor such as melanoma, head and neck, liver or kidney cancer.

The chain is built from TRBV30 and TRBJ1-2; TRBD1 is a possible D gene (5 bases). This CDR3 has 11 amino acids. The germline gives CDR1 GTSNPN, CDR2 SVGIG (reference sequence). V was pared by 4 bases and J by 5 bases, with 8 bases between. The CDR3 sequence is CAWTREYGYTF. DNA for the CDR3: TGTGCCTGGACCAGGGAATATGGCTACACCTTC.

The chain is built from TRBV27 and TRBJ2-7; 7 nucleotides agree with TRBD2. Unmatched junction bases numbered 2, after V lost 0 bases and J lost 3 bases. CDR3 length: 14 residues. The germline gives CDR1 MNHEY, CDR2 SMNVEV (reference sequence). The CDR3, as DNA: TGTGCCAGCAGTTTATCGGGGGGGGGCTACGAGCAGTACTTC. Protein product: CASSLSGGGYEQYF.

The CDR3 spells CASSLNRASTEAFF. Here the CDR3 DNA reads TGTGCCAGCAGTTTAAACAGGGCGAGCACTGAAGCTTTCTTT. The rearrangement uses TRBV27 and TRBJ1-1, with D possibly TRBD1 on 6 matching bases. Looked up from germline, CDR1 is MNHEY and CDR2 is SMNVEV (reference sequence). The CDR3 covers 14 residues. Trimming took 2 bases from V and 4 from J, leaving 11 bases between them.

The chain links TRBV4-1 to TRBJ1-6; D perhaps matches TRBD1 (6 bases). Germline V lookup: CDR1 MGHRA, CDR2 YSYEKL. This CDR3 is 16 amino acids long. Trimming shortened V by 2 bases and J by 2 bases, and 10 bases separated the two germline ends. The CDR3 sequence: CASSQLRTAYNSPLHF. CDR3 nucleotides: TGCGCCAGCAGCCAACTACGGACAGCCTATAATTCACCCCTCCACTTT.

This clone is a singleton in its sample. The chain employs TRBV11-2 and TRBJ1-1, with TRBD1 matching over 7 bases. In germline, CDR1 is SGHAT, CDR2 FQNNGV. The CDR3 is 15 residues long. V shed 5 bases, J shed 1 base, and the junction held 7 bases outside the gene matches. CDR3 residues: CASSVRGRANTEAFF. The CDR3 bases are TGTGCCAGCAGCGTAAGGGGGCGGGCGAACACTGAAGCTTTCTTT. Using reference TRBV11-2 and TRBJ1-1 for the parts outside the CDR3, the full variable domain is EAGVAQSPRYKIIEKRQSVAFWCNPISGHATLYWYQQILGQGPKLLIQFQNNGVVDDSQLPKDRFSAERLKGVDSTLKIQPAKLEDSAVYLCASSVRGRANTEAFFGQGTRLTVV.

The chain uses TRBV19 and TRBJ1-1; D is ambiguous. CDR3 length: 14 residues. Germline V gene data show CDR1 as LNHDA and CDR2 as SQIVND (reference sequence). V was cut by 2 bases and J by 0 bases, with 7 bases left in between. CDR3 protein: CASSILYMNTEAFF. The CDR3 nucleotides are TGTGCCAGTAGTATACTGTATATGAACACTGAAGCTTTCTTT.

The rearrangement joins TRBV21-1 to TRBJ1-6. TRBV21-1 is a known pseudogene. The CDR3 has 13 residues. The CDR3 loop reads CASSGVGNSPLHF. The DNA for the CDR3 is TGTGCCAGCAGCGGGGTGGGGAATTCACCCCTCCACTTT.

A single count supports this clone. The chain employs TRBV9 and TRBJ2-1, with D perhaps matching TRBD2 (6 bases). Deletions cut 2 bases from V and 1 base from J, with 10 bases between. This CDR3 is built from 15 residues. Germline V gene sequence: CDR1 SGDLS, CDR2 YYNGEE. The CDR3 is CASSVFAGSYNEQFF. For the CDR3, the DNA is TGTGCCAGCAGCGTGTTTGCGGGGTCCTACAATGAGCAGTTCTTC.

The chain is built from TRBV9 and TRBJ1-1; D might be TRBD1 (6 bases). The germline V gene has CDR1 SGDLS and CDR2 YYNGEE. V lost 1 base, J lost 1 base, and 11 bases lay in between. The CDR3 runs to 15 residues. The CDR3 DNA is TGTGCCAGCAGCGTAAGCGACAGGTCGAACACTGAAGCTTTCTTT. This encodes CASSVSDRSNTEAFF.

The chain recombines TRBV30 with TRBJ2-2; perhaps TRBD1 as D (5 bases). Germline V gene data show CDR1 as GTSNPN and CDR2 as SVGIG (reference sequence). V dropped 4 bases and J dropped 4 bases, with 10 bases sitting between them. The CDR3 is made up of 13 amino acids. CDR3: CAWTGTGTGELFF. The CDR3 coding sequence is TGTGCCTGGACAGGTACAGGCACCGGGGAGCTGTTTTTT. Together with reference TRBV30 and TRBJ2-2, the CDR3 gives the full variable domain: SQTIHQWPATLVQPVGSPLSLECTVEGTSNPNLYWYRQAAGRGLQLLFYSVGIGQISSEVPQNLSASRPQDRQFILSSKKLLLSDSGFYLCAWTGTGTGELFFGEGSRLTVL.

The CDR3 region is CASSYERGGLNEQFF. The DNA for the CDR3 is TGTGCCAGCAGTTACGAGCGGGGGGGCCTTAATGAGCAGTTCTTC. V and J are TRBV6-6 and TRBJ2-1, with 10 bases matching TRBD2. Germline CDR1 and CDR2: MNHNY and SVGAGI (reference sequence). This CDR3 is 15 amino acids long. Trimming cost V 2 bases and J 7 bases; bases outside gene matches: 5.

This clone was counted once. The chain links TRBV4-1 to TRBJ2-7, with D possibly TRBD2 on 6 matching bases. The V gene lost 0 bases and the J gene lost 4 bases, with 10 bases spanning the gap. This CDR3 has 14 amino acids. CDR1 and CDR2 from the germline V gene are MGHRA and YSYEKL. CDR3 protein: CASSQDRGEYEQYF. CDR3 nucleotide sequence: TGCGCCAGCAGCCAAGATCGCGGGGAATACGAGCAGTACTTC.

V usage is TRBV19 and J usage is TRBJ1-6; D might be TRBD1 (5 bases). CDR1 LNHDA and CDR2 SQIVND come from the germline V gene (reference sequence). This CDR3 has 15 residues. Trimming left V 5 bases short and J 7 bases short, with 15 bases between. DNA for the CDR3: TGTGCCAGTAGTGCCCGTGGGGCTGGGAATTCACCCCTCCACTTT. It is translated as CASSARGAGNSPLHF.